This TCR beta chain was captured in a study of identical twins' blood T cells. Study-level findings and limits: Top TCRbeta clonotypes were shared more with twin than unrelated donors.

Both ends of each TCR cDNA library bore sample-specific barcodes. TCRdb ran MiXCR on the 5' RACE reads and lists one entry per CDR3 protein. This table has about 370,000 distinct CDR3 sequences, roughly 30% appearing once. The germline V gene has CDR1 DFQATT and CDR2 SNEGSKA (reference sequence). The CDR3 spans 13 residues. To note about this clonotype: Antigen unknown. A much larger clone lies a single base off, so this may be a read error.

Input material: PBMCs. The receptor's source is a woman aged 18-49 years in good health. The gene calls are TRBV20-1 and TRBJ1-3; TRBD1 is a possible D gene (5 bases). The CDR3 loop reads CSAREVSVNTIYF. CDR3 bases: TGCAGTGCCAGGGAGGTATCTGTAAACACCATATATTTT.